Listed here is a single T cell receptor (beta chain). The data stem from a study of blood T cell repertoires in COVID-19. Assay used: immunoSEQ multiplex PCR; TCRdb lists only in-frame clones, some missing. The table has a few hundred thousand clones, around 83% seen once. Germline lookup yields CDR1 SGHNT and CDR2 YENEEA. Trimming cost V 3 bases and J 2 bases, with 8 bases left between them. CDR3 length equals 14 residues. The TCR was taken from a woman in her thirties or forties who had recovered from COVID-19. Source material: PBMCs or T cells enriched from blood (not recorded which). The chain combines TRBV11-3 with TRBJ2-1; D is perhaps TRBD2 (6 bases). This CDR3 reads CASSFSSAYNEQFF. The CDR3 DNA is TGTGCCAGCAGCTTTTCTAGCGCCTACAATGAGCAGTTCTTC.